One and the same sample provided the 13 T cell receptor beta chains below, sequenced in a study of spatial heterogeneity in lung cancer. Whole-study findings and limits: Expanded alpha and beta TCR counts within tumors tracked tumor mutation counts.

These receptors are not linked to any known antigen. MiXCR was run by TCRdb on the 5' RACE reads, yielding one entry per CDR3 protein. Among around 18,000 distinct CDR3 sequences listed, about 6% were seen once. Time point: sample taken at primary tumor resection. Here the sequenced sample was lung tumor tissue, taken at surgery. The receptors here all came from a female donor with early-stage non-small cell lung cancer.

This clonotype was picked up many times. The J gene is TRBJ2-6, the V gene TRBV7-6, with D possibly being TRBD1 (6 bases). The CDR3 loop spans 16 amino acids. The germline V gene has CDR1 SGHVS and CDR2 FNYEAQ. V lost 1 base and J 1 base, leaving 8 bases between the germline ends. CDR3 nucleotide sequence: TGTGCCAGCAGCTTAGTCGGACAGTCTGGGGCCAACGTCCTGACTTTC. Protein product: CASSLVGQSGANVLTF.

This clonotype was found many times. The gene calls are TRBV9 and TRBJ2-7; possible D gene TRBD1, 5 bases. Deletions cut 0 bases from V and 1 base from J, with 8 bases between. There are 14 residues in the CDR3. The germline V gene encodes CDR1 SGDLS and CDR2 YYNGEE. The CDR3 sequence is CASSVETESYEQYF. Here the CDR3 DNA reads TGTGCCAGCAGCGTAGAGACAGAATCCTACGAGCAGTACTTC.

The table lists this clonotype with many counts. The V gene is TRBV7-2, the J gene TRBJ2-3; no reliable D call. With 5 bases removed from V and 6 bases from J, the gap between germline ends came to 9 bases. Germline loops: CDR1 SGHTA, CDR2 FQGNSA. CDR3 length equals 12 residues. The CDR3 spells CASSLSGDTQYF. The CDR3 DNA reads TGTGCCAGCAGCCTAAGTGGGGATACGCAGTATTTT.

The rearrangement links TRBV7-3 to TRBJ2-2, with D unclear. The CDR3 length is 13 residues. From germline, CDR1 is SGHTA and CDR2 FQGTGA. V was shortened by 5 bases and J by 6 bases, with 10 bases between the two germline ends. In DNA form, the CDR3 reads TGTGCCAGCAGCCCCCCGGGCGCCGGGGAGCTGTTTTTT. Encoded protein: CASSPPGAGELFF. Drawing the rest from reference TRBV7-3 and TRBJ2-2, the complete variable domain is GAGVSQTPSNKVTEKGKYVELRCDPISGHTALYWYRQSLGQGPEFLIYFQGTGAADDSGLPNDRFFAVRPEGSVSTLKIQRTERGDSAVYLCASSPPGAGELFFGEGSRLTVL.

This clonotype was seen ten or more times. The chain joins TRBV27 to TRBJ1-1; D is uncertain. V was pared by 3 bases and J by 2 bases, with 7 bases between. Per the germline V gene, CDR1 is MNHEY and CDR2 is SMNVEV (reference sequence). The length of the CDR3 is 13 residues. DNA of the CDR3: TGTGCCAGCAGTTTGACCCGAAACACTGAAGCTTTCTTT. Protein sequence: CASSLTRNTEAFF.

This clonotype appeared many times. The chain couples TRBV20-1 to TRBJ2-7, with D perhaps TRBD1 (6 bases). V gave up 0 bases and J gave up 1 base, with 10 bases separating them. Germline V gives CDR1 DFQATT, CDR2 SNEGSKA (reference sequence). CDR3 length: 14 residues. The CDR3 here is CSARDSGESYEQYF. The CDR3 DNA reads TGCAGTGCTAGAGATTCAGGGGAATCCTACGAGCAGTACTTC.

The table lists this clonotype with many counts. This chain links TRBV7-3 with TRBJ2-3; 7 bases align to TRBD2. J gave up 6 bases and V 3 bases, and 3 bases lay outside the gene matches. Germline-derived CDR1 and CDR2 are SGHTA and FQGTGA. CDR3 size: 13 residues. CDR3 sequence (DNA): TGTGCCAGCAGCTTTAGGGAGGGGGATACGCAGTATTTT. It specifies CASSFREGDTQYF.

Sample share makes this clonotype medium-sized (0.01 to 0.1%). J is TRBJ2-1 and V is TRBV3-1; 12 bases align to TRBD2. Germline loops: CDR1 LGHDT, CDR2 YNNKEL (reference sequence). Germline trimming cut 5 bases from V and 8 bases from J; bases unmatched to any gene: 4. This CDR3 comprises 14 residues. DNA for the CDR3: TGTGCCAGCAGCTCGACTAGCGGGAGATATGAGCAGTTCTTC. This gives the protein CASSSTSGRYEQFF.

The table lists this clonotype with many counts. The genes are TRBV12-3 or TRBV12-4 and TRBJ2-7, with D unclear. The CDR3 is 13 residues long. The ends were cut back, 5 bases at V and 2 bases at J, with 10 bases in the middle. The CDR3 loop reads CASSIGRAYEQYF. The DNA of the CDR3 is TGTGCCAGCAGTATCGGACGGGCCTACGAGCAGTACTTC.

V and J are TRBV24-1 and TRBJ2-2; D unresolved. Germline-derived CDR1 and CDR2 are KGHDR and SFDVKD. The V end lost 9 bases, the J end lost 1 base, and 5 bases lay between the germline ends. CDR3 length: 12 amino acids. CDR3 loop: CATSGNTGELFF. DNA for the CDR3: TGTGCCACCTCGGGGAACACCGGGGAGCTGTTTTTT.

This clonotype was recorded at least ten times. The chain carries TRBV27 and TRBJ2-3; TRBD1 matches at 9 bases. After removal of 9 bases from V and 3 bases from J, the junction contained 7 bases not matched to a gene. CDR1 MNHEY and CDR2 SMNVEV come from the germline V gene (reference sequence). This CDR3 is 14 amino acids long. The CDR3 protein is CASSRDRVTDTQYF. The CDR3 coding sequence is TGTGCCAGTTCGAGGGACAGGGTTACAGATACGCAGTATTTT.

This clonotype turned up a few times. This rearrangement joins TRBV7-6 to TRBJ2-7; 9 bases fit TRBD1. Germline assignment: CDR1 SGHVS and CDR2 FNYEAQ. V shed 5 bases, J shed 4 bases, and the junction held 6 bases outside the gene matches. CDR3 length: 14 amino acids. CDR3 protein: CASSLGQGMYEQYF. The CDR3 DNA reads as TGTGCCAGCAGCCTGGGACAGGGCATGTACGAGCAGTACTTC.

This clonotype was observed many times. The chain has TRBV12-3 or TRBV12-4 and TRBJ1-5; D remains ambiguous. This CDR3 spans 13 amino acids. The V gene lost 7 bases and the J gene lost 0 bases, with 7 bases spanning the gap. CDR3 region: CASTRGSNQPQHF. CDR3 nucleotide sequence: TGTGCCAGCACGCGGGGTAGCAATCAGCCCCAGCATTTT.